The rows below give T cell receptor beta chains drawn from one sample of a study of Graves' ophthalmopathy and Graves' hyperthyroidism. Using its own MiXCR run on the multiplex PCR reads, TCRdb lists one record per CDR3 protein. The sample has just over 600,000 distinct CDR3 sequences, 22% seen once. The sample was peripheral blood. These receptors all stem from a woman aged 18 to 35 with stable Graves' hyperthyroidism. Some clones in this sample may be carry-over from other donors' samples. Both conserved end residues are part of each CDR3. Size values are once, few and many counts, or a class for expanded clones, and some rows have none.

V,J,size,CDR3
TRBV11-2,TRBJ2-5,-,CASSPGTSGEGETQYF
TRBV3-1,TRBJ2-7,many,CASSQERTDYEQYF
TRBV7-3,TRBJ2-7,many,CASSLIGGAHEQYF
TRBV7-9,TRBJ1-1,few,CASSLRVGDTEAFF
TRBV20-1,TRBJ2-3,-,CSARDGGGYADTQYF
TRBV7-8,TRBJ2-7,-,CASSLVAGGTPGEQYF
TRBV12-3/TRBV12-4,TRBJ2-5,-,CASSGQLAGETQYF
TRBV28,TRBJ2-7,-,CASSRAGTYEQYF
TRBV18,TRBJ1-1,-,CASSQGRSNTEAFF
TRBV9,TRBJ1-2,many,CASSPSPPAIYGYTF
TRBV7-9,TRBJ2-2,-,CASSQLSGELFF
TRBV6-1,TRBJ2-7,-,CASTDPQRGDHEQYF
TRBV6-2/TRBV6-3,TRBJ2-7,-,CASSLYPSYEQYF
TRBV12-3/TRBV12-4,TRBJ1-1,many,CASSLQGAANTEAFF
TRBV2,TRBJ2-7,-,CASSTGTTRIEQYF
TRBV2,TRBJ1-5,many,CASRQGVGQPQHF
TRBV6-1,TRBJ2-7,few,CASSQRGGLSYEQYF
TRBV28,TRBJ1-1,many,CASKERGTGTEAFF
TRBV28,TRBJ2-7,many,CASSSPGYSSYEQYF
TRBV6-1,TRBJ2-7,many,CASSMTESYEQYF
TRBV3-1,TRBJ1-6,many,CASSQGRNSPLHF
TRBV12-3/TRBV12-4,TRBJ2-7,many,CASSPGGLSYEQYF
TRBV4-2,TRBJ2-7,many,CASSQDRDRGYEQYF
TRBV11-2,TRBJ2-7,many,CASTLAGNEQYF
TRBV6-1,TRBJ2-7,many,CASRTRVDPSEQYF
TRBV6-1,TRBJ1-1,many,CASSEVRDMNTEAFF
TRBV12-3/TRBV12-4,TRBJ1-1,many,CASNSWGGNTEAFF
TRBV19,TRBJ1-2,many,CASSPDDRVGDGYTF
TRBV20-1,TRBJ1-6,many,CSAREGMSLHF
TRBV30,TRBJ2-7,many,CAWSAGALEQYF
TRBV4-2,TRBJ2-7,-,CASSQEGGREYF
TRBV15,TRBJ2-2,many,CATSRGRQNTGELFF
TRBV15,TRBJ2-7,many,CATSRDPIHYEQYF
TRBV6-1,TRBJ2-7,-,CASSDVGQGAFYNYEQYF
TRBV12-3/TRBV12-4,TRBJ1-2,medium-sized,CASSDPWDRVITRYTF
TRBV18,TRBJ2-7,many,CASSPNPPGASYEQYF
TRBV11-2,TRBJ2-5,many,CASSLEWQGGVKTQYF
TRBV2,TRBJ2-7,-,CASTVTGGELREQYF
TRBV15,TRBJ1-2,-,CATSRKDRTYGYTF
TRBV13,TRBJ2-4,few,CASSLDDRGQYF
TRBV11-2,TRBJ2-7,-,CASSEAVGYRGEQYF
TRBV25-1,TRBJ1-2,-,CATAAYNGYTF